This is a list of T cell receptor beta chains from one sample in a study of cytomegalovirus exposure and HLA in healthy donors. Generated by immunoSEQ multiplex PCR, the TCRdb table keeps only in-frame clones and is missing some. The repertoire has about 170,000 clones, 79% of them found once; the top ten carry about 2.5%. Sequenced material: PBMCs. Receptors originate from a woman in her fifties or sixties in good health and CMV-seronegative. Both conserved end residues are part of each CDR3. D genes are given only for firm matches. For some rows the clone size is stated as once, few or many, or as a class when expanded; others skip it.

clone_size: .; j_call: TRBJ1-5; v_call: TRBV28; d_call: .; cdr3_nt: TGTGCCAGCAGTTTCTCACCAGGGGCGGGCAATCAGCCCCAGCATTTT; cdr3_aa: CASSFSPGAGNQPQHF
clone_size: .; j_call: TRBJ2-7; v_call: TRBV9; d_call: TRBD1; cdr3_nt: TGTGCCAGCGGGGGTGAGGGACAGTTCTACGAGCAGTACTTC; cdr3_aa: CASGGEGQFYEQYF
clone_size: .; j_call: TRBJ2-5; v_call: TRBV9; d_call: TRBD2; cdr3_nt: TGTGCCAGCAGCGTGTCGGGACTAGCCCAAGAGACCCAGTACTTC; cdr3_aa: CASSVSGLAQETQYF
clone_size: .; j_call: TRBJ1-3; v_call: TRBV30; d_call: TRBD1; cdr3_nt: TGTGCCTGGAGTGTACGAGGGACAGGGGTTCCCCACTCTGGAAACACCATATATTTT; cdr3_aa: CAWSVRGTGVPHSGNTIYF
clone_size: .; j_call: TRBJ2-7; v_call: TRBV7-9; d_call: TRBD2; cdr3_nt: TGTTCCAGCAGCTTAGCGGGAGGGGAGCAGTACTTC; cdr3_aa: CSSSLAGGEQYF
clone_size: .; j_call: TRBJ1-6; v_call: TRBV9; d_call: .; cdr3_nt: TGTGCCAGCCGGGGTGGGAGGGGCGATAATTCACCCCTCCACTTT; cdr3_aa: CASRGGRGDNSPLHF
clone_size: .; j_call: TRBJ1-3; v_call: TRBV4-3; d_call: .; cdr3_nt: TGCGCCAGCAGCCAAGAGGAGGCACCGAGCTCTGGAAACACCATATATTTT; cdr3_aa: CASSQEEAPSSGNTIYF
clone_size: .; j_call: TRBJ1-2; v_call: TRBV19; d_call: TRBD1; cdr3_nt: TGTGCCAGTAACAAAGGCAGGGGGAACTATGGCTACACCTTC; cdr3_aa: CASNKGRGNYGYTF
clone_size: .; j_call: TRBJ2-1; v_call: TRBV19; d_call: .; cdr3_nt: TGTGCCAGTAGTATTGGCAACTACAATGAGCAGTTCTTC; cdr3_aa: CASSIGNYNEQFF
clone_size: .; j_call: TRBJ2-3; v_call: TRBV6-5; d_call: TRBD2; cdr3_nt: TGTGCCAGCAGTTACTCTGGCGGGGGGCGGCCAGATACGCAGTATTTT; cdr3_aa: CASSYSGGGRPDTQYF
clone_size: .; j_call: TRBJ1-1; v_call: TRBV7-2; d_call: TRBD1; cdr3_nt: TGTGCCAGCAGCTTAGCCCTTCCAGGGGGCATGAACACTGAAGCTTTCTTT; cdr3_aa: CASSLALPGGMNTEAFF
clone_size: .; j_call: TRBJ1-4; v_call: TRBV2; d_call: .; cdr3_nt: TGTGCCAGCAGTTTCGACAGGAGAGATGAAAAACTGTTTTTT; cdr3_aa: CASSFDRRDEKLFF
clone_size: .; j_call: TRBJ2-1; v_call: TRBV5-1; d_call: TRBD2; cdr3_nt: TGCGCCAGCAGCTCCGGACTAGCGGGGGGTCGAGAGCAGTTCTTC; cdr3_aa: CASSSGLAGGREQFF
clone_size: few; j_call: TRBJ1-2; v_call: TRBV28; d_call: .; cdr3_nt: TGTGCCAGCAGTTTAACTGGGCGAGGGTATGGCTACACCTTC; cdr3_aa: CASSLTGRGYGYTF
clone_size: .; j_call: TRBJ2-7; v_call: TRBV5-8; d_call: .; cdr3_nt: TGTGCCAGCAGCTTGGGTTGGCAGGGGAGTGGCGAGCAGTACTTC; cdr3_aa: CASSLGWQGSGEQYF
clone_size: .; j_call: TRBJ2-1; v_call: TRBV19; d_call: TRBD2; cdr3_nt: TGTGCCAGTAGTATGGCCCCCCCTAGCGGGAGGGGTAATGAGCAGTTCTTC; cdr3_aa: CASSMAPPSGRGNEQFF
clone_size: .; j_call: TRBJ1-4; v_call: TRBV28; d_call: TRBD1; cdr3_nt: TGTGCCAGCAGAACCCCTTCTCCAGGGGGCGCCCGTGGTGAAAAACTGTTTTTT; cdr3_aa: CASRTPSPGGARGEKLFF
clone_size: few; j_call: TRBJ2-7; v_call: TRBV7-6; d_call: .; cdr3_nt: TGTGCCAGCAGCTTAGGGTCCGGTAACTCCTACGAGCAGTACTTC; cdr3_aa: CASSLGSGNSYEQYF
clone_size: .; j_call: TRBJ1-2; v_call: TRBV5-5; d_call: .; cdr3_nt: TGTGCCAGCAGCTTAACAACTAACTATGGCTACACCTTC; cdr3_aa: CASSLTTNYGYTF
clone_size: .; j_call: TRBJ2-7; v_call: TRBV14; d_call: .; cdr3_nt: TGTGCCAGCACCCCGGGTGGAGGGAACAACGAGCAGTACTTC; cdr3_aa: CASTPGGGNNEQYF
clone_size: once; j_call: TRBJ1-4; v_call: TRBV9; d_call: .; cdr3_nt: TGTGCCAGCAGCGTAGTGGGGGGGAATAATGAAAAACTGTTTTTT; cdr3_aa: CASSVVGGNNEKLFF
clone_size: .; j_call: TRBJ1-1; v_call: TRBV7-9; d_call: TRBD1; cdr3_nt: TGTGCCAGCAGCTTGACAGGGGCCCACACTGAAGCTTTCTTT; cdr3_aa: CASSLTGAHTEAFF
clone_size: .; j_call: TRBJ1-2; v_call: TRBV25-1; d_call: .; cdr3_nt: TGTGCCAGCAGTGAATTACCGGCTAACTATGGCTACACCTTC; cdr3_aa: CASSELPANYGYTF
clone_size: .; j_call: TRBJ2-1; v_call: TRBV4-3; d_call: TRBD2; cdr3_nt: TGCGCCAGCAGCCAAGGCGGGGGGCGGGGGCGGAATGAGCAGTTCTTC; cdr3_aa: CASSQGGGRGRNEQFF
clone_size: .; j_call: TRBJ1-3; v_call: TRBV28; d_call: .; cdr3_nt: TGTGCCACCCGACAGGTCTCTGGAAACACCATATATTTT; cdr3_aa: CATRQVSGNTIYF
clone_size: .; j_call: TRBJ2-2; v_call: TRBV4-2; d_call: .; cdr3_nt: TGTGCCAGCAGCCAAGATCAACGGCAGGGGAGCACCGGGGAGCTGTTTTTT; cdr3_aa: CASSQDQRQGSTGELFF
clone_size: .; j_call: TRBJ2-7; v_call: TRBV7-2; d_call: TRBD1; cdr3_nt: TGTGCCAGCAGCTTAGGGGTGGGACAGTTCTACGAGCAGTACTTC; cdr3_aa: CASSLGVGQFYEQYF
clone_size: .; j_call: TRBJ2-7; v_call: TRBV19; d_call: TRBD1; cdr3_nt: TGTGCCAGCAGGGACAGGGCCTCCTACGAGCAGTACTTC; cdr3_aa: CASRDRASYEQYF
clone_size: .; j_call: TRBJ2-7; v_call: TRBV28; d_call: TRBD2; cdr3_nt: TGTGCCAGCAGTTCCCCTCGAGCGGGGGCCCGGTACGAGCAGTACTTC; cdr3_aa: CASSSPRAGARYEQYF
clone_size: .; j_call: TRBJ1-3; v_call: TRBV7-8; d_call: TRBD1; cdr3_nt: TGTGCCAGCAGCCCCCACAGGGGCTCTGGAAACACCATATATTTT; cdr3_aa: CASSPHRGSGNTIYF
clone_size: .; j_call: TRBJ2-3; v_call: TRBV4-1; d_call: TRBD2; cdr3_nt: TGCGCCAGCAGCCAGGAGGGACTAGCGGGGCTTTTACCAACAGATACGCAGTATTTT; cdr3_aa: CASSQEGLAGLLPTDTQYF
clone_size: .; j_call: TRBJ1-4; v_call: TRBV5-6; d_call: TRBD1; cdr3_nt: TGTGCCAGCAGCGGGGGGACAGGGGAGGATGAAAAACTGTTTTTT; cdr3_aa: CASSGGTGEDEKLFF
clone_size: once; j_call: TRBJ1-2; v_call: TRBV7-2; d_call: .; cdr3_nt: TGTGCCAGCAGCTACCAGAACTATGGCTACACCTTC; cdr3_aa: CASSYQNYGYTF
clone_size: once; j_call: TRBJ2-4; v_call: TRBV7-2; d_call: TRBD2; cdr3_nt: TGTGCCAGCAGCTTAGGGGCGGGGGGGCTGGGAAACATTCAGTACTTC; cdr3_aa: CASSLGAGGLGNIQYF
clone_size: .; j_call: TRBJ2-7; v_call: TRBV28; d_call: .; cdr3_nt: TGTGCCAGCAGTACAAGACTAGGACCCTACGAGCAGTACTTC; cdr3_aa: CASSTRLGPYEQYF
clone_size: .; j_call: TRBJ1-3; v_call: TRBV23-1; d_call: TRBD1; cdr3_nt: TGCGCCAGCAGTCAATTATCGGGACAGGGACCCTCTGGAAACACCATATATTTT; cdr3_aa: CASSQLSGQGPSGNTIYF
clone_size: .; j_call: TRBJ2-5; v_call: TRBV7-2; d_call: TRBD2; cdr3_nt: TGTGCCAGCAGCTTATTGAGCGGGGGCCTGTACCAAGAGACCCAGTACTTC; cdr3_aa: CASSLLSGGLYQETQYF
clone_size: few; j_call: TRBJ2-3; v_call: TRBV6-4; d_call: TRBD2; cdr3_nt: TGTGCCAGCAGTGAAGGCGGGGGTACAGATACGCAGTATTTT; cdr3_aa: CASSEGGGTDTQYF
clone_size: .; j_call: TRBJ2-1; v_call: TRBV10-2; d_call: .; cdr3_nt: TGCGCCAGCAGTGATGGGGGGTTTGAGCAGTTCTTC; cdr3_aa: CASSDGGFEQFF
clone_size: .; j_call: TRBJ2-1; v_call: TRBV25-1; d_call: TRBD2; cdr3_nt: TGTGCCAGCAGTATAACGACTAGCGGGTCCGTCCATGAGCAGTTCTTC; cdr3_aa: CASSITTSGSVHEQFF
clone_size: .; j_call: TRBJ2-7; v_call: TRBV28; d_call: .; cdr3_nt: TGTGCCAGCAGACGGCTGCAGGGGTTATACGAGCAGTACTTC; cdr3_aa: CASRRLQGLYEQYF
clone_size: few; j_call: TRBJ2-1; v_call: TRBV6-4; d_call: TRBD1; cdr3_nt: TGTGCCAGCAGTGAAAAGGGGGCTGGGAATGAGCAGTTCTTC; cdr3_aa: CASSEKGAGNEQFF
clone_size: .; j_call: TRBJ2-3; v_call: TRBV21-1; d_call: .; cdr3_nt: TGTGCCAGCAGCGATTACACCCATACGCAGTATTTT; cdr3_aa: CASSDYTHTQYF
clone_size: .; j_call: TRBJ2-7; v_call: TRBV7-9; d_call: .; cdr3_nt: TGTTCCAGCAGCTTAGATGGTACGGGATCCTACGAGCAGTACTTC; cdr3_aa: CSSSLDGTGSYEQYF
clone_size: .; j_call: TRBJ2-7; v_call: TRBV7-9; d_call: .; cdr3_nt: TGTGCCAGCAGAGGACAGAACTCCTACGAGCAGTACTTC; cdr3_aa: CASRGQNSYEQYF
clone_size: .; j_call: TRBJ1-1; v_call: TRBV9; d_call: .; cdr3_nt: TGTGCCAGCAGCCGAACTGCAGGGAAAACTGAAGCTTTCTTT; cdr3_aa: CASSRTAGKTEAFF
clone_size: .; j_call: TRBJ1-1; v_call: TRBV9; d_call: .; cdr3_nt: TGTGCCAGCAAAAGGCAGGTGGACACTGAAGCTTTCTTT; cdr3_aa: CASKRQVDTEAFF
clone_size: .; j_call: TRBJ2-7; v_call: TRBV6-5; d_call: TRBD2; cdr3_nt: TGTGCCAGCAGTTATATTCGACTAGCGGGATACGAGCAGTACTTC; cdr3_aa: CASSYIRLAGYEQYF
clone_size: .; j_call: TRBJ2-3; v_call: TRBV7-2; d_call: TRBD2; cdr3_nt: TGTGCCAGCAGCCACCGGGAGGACTGGGCGGATACGCAGTATTTT; cdr3_aa: CASSHREDWADTQYF
clone_size: .; j_call: TRBJ1-4; v_call: TRBV27; d_call: .; cdr3_nt: TGTGCCAGCAGTCATGGGGGGAGGGGTGAAAAACTGTTTTTT; cdr3_aa: CASSHGGRGEKLFF